Below are 17 T cell receptor beta chains sequenced from a single sample in a study of blood T cell repertoires in COVID-19. Data came from immunoSEQ multiplex PCR; TCRdb stores just in-frame clones and leaves some out. The sample consists of some 240,000 clones, around 80% of them appearing once. The specimen was PBMCs or T cells enriched from blood (not recorded which). These receptors were obtained from a man in his thirties or forties with acute COVID-19.

This chain joins TRBV19 and TRBJ2-5; possible D gene TRBD2, 6 bases. The CDR3 has 16 amino acids. Germline V lookup: CDR1 LNHDA, CDR2 SQIVND (reference sequence). V dropped 2 bases and J dropped 1 base, with 14 bases sitting between them. In DNA form, the CDR3 reads TGTGCCAGTAGTATAAGGAGCGGGCCACGCCAAGAGACCCAGTACTTC. It is translated as CASSIRSGPRQETQYF.

This clone was seen a few times. The V gene is TRBV4-3, the J gene TRBJ1-1; TRBD1 might be the D (6 bases). Germline CDR1 is LGHNA and CDR2 is YSLEER. Deletions cut 0 bases from V and 4 bases from J, with 12 bases between. This CDR3 is built from 15 residues. Here the CDR3 reads CASSQDLGGITEAFF. In DNA, the CDR3 is TGCGCCAGCAGCCAAGATCTAGGGGGAATCACTGAAGCTTTCTTT.

This chain joins TRBV10-2 and TRBJ2-7, with D perhaps matching TRBD2 (5 bases). This CDR3 comprises 14 residues. V lost 4 bases to trimming and J lost 4 bases, with 14 bases between them. CDR1 is WSHSY, CDR2 SAAADI, per germline. CDR3 coding DNA: TGCGCCAGCAGTGGGTCCCGTCGGGGTTACGAGCAGTACGTC. Amino acid sequence: CASSGSRRGYEQYV.

V usage is TRBV7-6 and J usage is TRBJ2-1, with 8 positions matching TRBD2. Germline CDR1 is SGHVS and CDR2 is FNYEAQ. V shed 1 base, J shed 6 bases, and the junction held 8 bases outside the gene matches. CDR3 length: 16 residues. The CDR3 DNA reads as TGTGCCAGCAGCTTAGTTGCGGGAGGTATTGGCAATGAGCAGTTCTTC. Translation: CASSLVAGGIGNEQFF.

This clone came up a few times. The V call is TRBV7-9, the J call TRBJ2-1; tentative D call: TRBD2 (5 bases). This CDR3 region has 14 residues. Trimming pared 4 bases from V and 6 bases from J, leaving 13 bases between. The V gene's germline CDR1 is SEHNR and CDR2 FQNEAQ (reference sequence). The CDR3 protein is CASSSWTGGNEQFF. The DNA for the CDR3 is TGTGCCAGCAGCTCCTGGACTGGCGGCAATGAGCAGTTCTTC.

The V gene is TRBV7-2, the J gene TRBJ1-2; TRBD1 agrees at 9 bases. J gave up 2 bases and V 4 bases, and 8 bases lay outside the gene matches. The CDR3 loop spans 16 amino acids. Germline CDR1 is SGHTA and CDR2 is FQGNSA. The chain's CDR3 is CASSYRSGTGNYGYTF. Here the CDR3 DNA reads TGTGCCAGCAGCTACCGGTCCGGGACAGGGAACTATGGCTACACCTTC.

This clone was counted only a few times. CDR3 bases: TGTGCCAGCAGTTTAGTGGGACAGGGGCATTTTAATGAAAAACTGTTTTTT. It is translated as CASSLVGQGHFNEKLFF. The V call is TRBV27, the J call TRBJ1-4; the match to TRBD1 covers 10 bases. Unmatched junction bases numbered 7, after V lost 2 bases and J lost 4 bases. The CDR3 is made up of 17 amino acids. Germline V gives CDR1 MNHEY, CDR2 SMNVEV (reference sequence). Full variable domain (remainder filled in from reference TRBV27 and TRBJ1-4): EAQVTQNPRYLITVTGKKLTVTCSQNMNHEYMSWYRQDPGLGLRQIYYSMNVEVTDKGDVPEGYKVSRKEKRNFPLILESPSPNQTSLYFCASSLVGQGHFNEKLFFGSGTQLSVL.

The DNA for the CDR3 is TGTGCCAGCAGACGGGACTTGAGCTCCTACGAGCAGTACGTC. Translation: CASRRDLSSYEQYV. V gene TRBV6-5 combines with J gene TRBJ2-7; D might be TRBD2 (6 bases). The CDR3 runs to 14 residues. CDR1 and CDR2 from the germline V gene are MNHEY and SVGAGI. The V gene lost 6 bases and the J gene lost 0 bases, with 12 bases spanning the gap.

The chain joins TRBV10-2 to TRBJ1-1, with D perhaps matching TRBD1 (5 bases). This CDR3 is built from 16 residues. The V gene's germline CDR1 is WSHSY and CDR2 SAAADI. Trimming removed 4 bases from V and 4 bases from J, with 19 bases in between. The chain's CDR3 is CASSARLSWRGTEAFF. CDR3 DNA sequence: TGCGCCAGCAGTGCCCGCTTGTCTTGGAGGGGCACTGAAGCTTTCTTT.

The chain joins TRBV19 to TRBJ1-1; perhaps TRBD1 as D (6 bases). Per the germline V gene, CDR1 is LNHDA and CDR2 is SQIVND (reference sequence). Trimming removed 3 bases from V and 11 bases from J, with 13 bases in between. The CDR3 has 12 amino acids. This CDR3 reads CASSIHRVSAFF. CDR3 coding DNA: TGTGCCAGTAGTATTCACAGGGTTTCTGCTTTCTTT.

The genes are TRBV7-3 and TRBJ2-1; a possible D gene is TRBD2 (5 bases). V was clipped by 6 bases and J by 0 bases, with 12 bases between them. Germline-derived CDR1 and CDR2 are SGHTA and FQGTGA. CDR3 length equals 15 residues. CDR3 coding DNA: TGTGCCAGCAGGGACCCCGGAGGCTCCTACAATGAGCAGTTCTTC. Encoded protein: CASRDPGGSYNEQFF.

The rearrangement links TRBV3-1 (or the pseudogene TRBV3-2) to TRBJ2-1; 11 bases agree with TRBD2. The V gene end was trimmed by 4 bases and the J gene end by 7 bases; junction bases not matched to a gene: 6. CDR3 size: 15 residues. CDR1 and CDR2 from the germline V gene are LGHDT and YNNKEL (reference sequence). The CDR3: CASSLTSGGGNEQFF. CDR3 DNA: TGTGCCAGCAGCCTAACTAGCGGGGGTGGTAATGAGCAGTTCTTC.

The chain has TRBV6-5 and TRBJ1-2, with D hard to call. Germline lookup yields CDR1 MNHEY and CDR2 SVGAGI. V dropped 6 bases and J dropped 7 bases, with 18 bases sitting between them. The CDR3 has 14 amino acids. The CDR3 loop reads CASRDTGEGGGYTF. DNA of the CDR3: TGTGCCAGCAGAGATACCGGCGAGGGAGGTGGCTACACCTTC.

The chain combines TRBV18 with TRBJ1-2; D gene unclear. CDR3 length equals 12 residues. Germline lookup yields CDR1 KGHSH and CDR2 LQKENI. The V end lost 2 bases, the J end lost 8 bases, and 9 bases lay between the germline ends. The CDR3 protein is CASSPGAEGYTF. CDR3 coding DNA: TGTGCCAGCTCACCAGGAGCCGAGGGCTACACCTTC.

The V gene is TRBV5-5, the J gene TRBJ2-5; TRBD1 agrees at 9 bases. V shed 4 bases, J shed 5 bases, and the junction held 12 bases outside the gene matches. Germline CDR1 SGHKS, CDR2 YYEKEE (reference sequence). The CDR3 totals 16 residues. The DNA of the CDR3 is TGTGCCAGCAGCCACGGACAGGGGAGGCGGGAGGAGACCCAGTACTTC. Translation: CASSHGQGRREETQYF.

The chain links TRBV13 to TRBJ2-3; 7 positions match TRBD1. The CDR3 totals 16 residues. Germline V lookup: CDR1 PRHDT, CDR2 FYEKMQ (reference sequence). The V segment lost 0 bases and the J segment 2 bases; nucleotides outside the gene matches: 5. The chain's CDR3 is CASSLGKQGPTDTQYF. CDR3 DNA sequence: TGTGCCAGCAGCTTAGGCAAACAGGGGCCCACAGATACGCAGTATTTT.

This clone showed up just a few times. The rearrangement uses TRBV20-1 and TRBJ1-1; D is uncertain. CDR1 is DFQATT, CDR2 SNEGSKA, per germline (reference sequence). The V end was cut by 1 base, the J end by 7 bases, with 7 bases between. The CDR3 contains 11 residues. In nucleotides, the CDR3 is TGCAGTGCTAGAGGCGACATTGAAGCTTTCTTT. It translates to CSARGDIEAFF.